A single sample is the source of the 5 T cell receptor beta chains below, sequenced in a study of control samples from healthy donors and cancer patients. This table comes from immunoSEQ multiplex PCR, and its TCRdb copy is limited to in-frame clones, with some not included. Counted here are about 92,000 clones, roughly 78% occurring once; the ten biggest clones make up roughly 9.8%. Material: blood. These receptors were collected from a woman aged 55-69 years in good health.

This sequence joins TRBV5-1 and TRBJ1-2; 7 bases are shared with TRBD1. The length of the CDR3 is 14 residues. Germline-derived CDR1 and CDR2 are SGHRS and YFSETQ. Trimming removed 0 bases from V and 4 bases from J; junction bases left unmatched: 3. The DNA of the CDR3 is TGCGCCAGCAGCTTGGACAGGGGCGTCTATGGCTACACCTTC. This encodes CASSLDRGVYGYTF.

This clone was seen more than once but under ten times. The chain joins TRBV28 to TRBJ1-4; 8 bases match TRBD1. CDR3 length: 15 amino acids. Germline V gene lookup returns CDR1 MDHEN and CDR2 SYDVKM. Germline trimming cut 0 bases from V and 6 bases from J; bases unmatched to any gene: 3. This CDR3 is CASSLWATGDEKLFF. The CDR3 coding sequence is TGTGCCAGCAGTTTATGGGCGACAGGGGATGAAAAACTGTTTTTT.

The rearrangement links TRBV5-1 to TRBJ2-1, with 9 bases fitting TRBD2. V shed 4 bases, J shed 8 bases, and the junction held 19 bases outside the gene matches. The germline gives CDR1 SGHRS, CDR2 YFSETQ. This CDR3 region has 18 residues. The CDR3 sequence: CASSPLRTSEPPRDEQFF. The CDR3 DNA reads TGCGCCAGCAGCCCTCTCCGGACTAGCGAACCTCCAAGGGATGAGCAGTTCTTC. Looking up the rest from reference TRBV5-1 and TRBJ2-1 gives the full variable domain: KAGVTQTPRYLIKTRGQQVTLSCSPISGHRSVSWYQQTPGQGLQFLFEYFSETQRNKGNFPGRFSGRQFSNSRSEMNVSTLELGDSALYLCASSPLRTSEPPRDEQFFGPGTRLTVL.

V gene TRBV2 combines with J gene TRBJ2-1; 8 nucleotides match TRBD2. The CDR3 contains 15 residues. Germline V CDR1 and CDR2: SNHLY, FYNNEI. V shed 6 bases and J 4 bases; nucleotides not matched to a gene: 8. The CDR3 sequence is CASRGPAGVYNEQFF. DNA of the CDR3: TGTGCCAGCAGGGGGCCAGCGGGAGTTTACAATGAGCAGTTCTTC.

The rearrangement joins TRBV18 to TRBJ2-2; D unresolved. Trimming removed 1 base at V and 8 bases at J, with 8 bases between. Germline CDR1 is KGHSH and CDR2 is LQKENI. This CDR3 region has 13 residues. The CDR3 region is CASSPRRGGELFF. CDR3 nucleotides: TGTGCCAGCTCACCACGGCGTGGAGGGGAGCTGTTTTTT.